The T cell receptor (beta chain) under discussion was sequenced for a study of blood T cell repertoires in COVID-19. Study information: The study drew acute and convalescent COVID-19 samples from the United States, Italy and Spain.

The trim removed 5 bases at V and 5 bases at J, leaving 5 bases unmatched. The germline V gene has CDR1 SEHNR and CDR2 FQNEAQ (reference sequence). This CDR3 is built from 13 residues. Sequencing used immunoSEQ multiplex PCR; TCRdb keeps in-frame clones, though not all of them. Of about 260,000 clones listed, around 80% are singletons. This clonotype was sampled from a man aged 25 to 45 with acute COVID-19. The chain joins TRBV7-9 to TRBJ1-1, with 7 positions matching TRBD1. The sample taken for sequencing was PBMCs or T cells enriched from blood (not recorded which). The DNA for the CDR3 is TGTGCCAGCAGCCAACCAGGGGGTACTGAAGCTTTCTTT. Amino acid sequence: CASSQPGGTEAFF.